Shown below are 27 T cell receptor beta chains from a single sample sequenced in a study of early T cells in non-severe SARS-CoV-2 infection. Via MiXCR, TCRdb re-called the 5' RACE reads, giving one row per CDR3 protein. The repertoire consists of approximately 63,000 distinct CDR3 sequences, with around 5.7% occurring once and the leading ten covering under 4%. The sample was whole blood, taken at baseline. The receptors originated from an adult who was a healthcare worker with PCR-confirmed SARS-CoV-2 infection or an uninfected control (not recorded which).

This sequence joins TRBV9 and TRBJ2-7; weak D call: TRBD1 (6 bases). This CDR3 region has 14 residues. Germline CDR1 SGDLS, CDR2 YYNGEE. V was shortened by 4 bases and J by 4 bases, with 15 bases between the two germline ends. As DNA, the CDR3 is TGTGCCAGCAGCCCGTCCGGGACACTTTACGAGCAGTACTTC. This translates into CASSPSGTLYEQYF.

As concerns this clonotype: A much more abundant neighbour one base away suggests this may be a read error. The CDR3 DNA is TGTGCTAGCGCGCCTGACAGGACACACACAGATACGCAGTATTTT. This sequence encodes CASAPDRTHTDTQYF. The chain is built from TRBV12-5 and TRBJ2-3; perhaps TRBD1 as D (6 bases). This CDR3 contains 15 residues. The V end was cut by 9 bases, the J end by 2 bases, with 18 bases between. Germline assignment: CDR1 LGHNT and CDR2 FRNRAP.

This clonotype was counted at least ten times. This chain links TRBV20-1 with TRBJ2-1; no definite D call. The CDR3 has 13 residues. Trimming took off 2 bases at V and 10 bases at J, with 15 bases between the two ends. Germline V gene data show CDR1 as DFQATT and CDR2 as SNEGSKA (reference sequence). The CDR3, as DNA: TGCAGTGCTAGACTGGACGCCTTAGGAGAGCAGTTCTTC. As protein: CSARLDALGEQFF.

At least ten counts were recorded for this clonotype. The gene calls are TRBV11-2 and TRBJ2-7; 11 nucleotides match TRBD2. This CDR3 spans 16 amino acids. V lost 6 bases to trimming and J lost 1 base; unmatched junction nucleotides: 8. CDR1 SGHAT and CDR2 FQNNGV come from the germline V gene. The CDR3 bases are TGTGCCAGCAGACGCCCGGGGACTAGCGGATCCTACGAGCAGTACTTC. Translating it yields CASRRPGTSGSYEQYF.

V usage is TRBV20-1 and J usage is TRBJ2-7, with D unresolved. Germline loops: CDR1 DFQATT, CDR2 SNEGSKA (reference sequence). This CDR3 has 14 residues. The V end was cut by 7 bases, the J end by 3 bases, with 19 bases between. For the CDR3, the DNA is TGCAGTGTTTCTGCTTCGTCCCGTAACTACGAGCAGTACTTC. Translating gives CSVSASSRNYEQYF.

This clonotype was counted at least ten times. The V and J genes are TRBV20-1 and TRBJ2-7, with TRBD2 matching 10 bases. V trimming: 5 bases; J trimming: 3 bases; junction bases outside the gene matches: 7. The CDR3 has 14 amino acids. CDR1 and CDR2 (germline): DFQATT, SNEGSKA (reference sequence). The CDR3: CSAELAGEDYEQYF. The CDR3 bases are TGCAGTGCTGAGCTAGCGGGAGAAGACTACGAGCAGTACTTC.

This clonotype was detected many times. V gene TRBV6-5 combines with J gene TRBJ2-5; D not certain. The V gene lost 4 bases and the J gene lost 5 bases, with 14 bases spanning the gap. In germline, CDR1 is MNHEY, CDR2 SVGAGI. The CDR3 extends over 14 amino acids. This CDR3 is CASSSRWARETQYF. CDR3 DNA sequence: TGTGCCAGCAGTTCCCGGTGGGCAAGGGAGACCCAGTACTTC.

This clonotype was counted between two and nine times. The chain's CDR3 is CASSLVQGNTEAFF. CDR3 coding DNA: TGTGCCAGCAGCTTAGTACAGGGAAACACTGAAGCTTTCTTT. This chain joins TRBV7-8 and TRBJ1-1, with a possible D match to TRBD1 (6 bases). V was shortened by 1 base and J by 2 bases, with 8 bases between the two germline ends. Per germline, CDR1 SGHVS and CDR2 FQNEAQ. CDR3 length equals 14 residues.

This clonotype has ten or more counts. This chain connects TRBV20-1 to TRBJ2-1; the match to TRBD2 covers 12 bases. Germline assignment: CDR1 DFQATT and CDR2 SNEGSKA (reference sequence). The V segment lost 1 base and the J segment 0 bases; nucleotides outside the gene matches: 7. The CDR3 spans 18 residues. The CDR3 sequence is CSARGLAGVRGSYNEQFF. CDR3 DNA: TGCAGTGCTAGAGGACTAGCGGGAGTACGGGGCTCCTACAATGAGCAGTTCTTC.

This clonotype was seen many times. CDR3 nucleotide sequence: TGTGCCAGCTCACCGGACCGTGGGAAGCAGTTCTTC. Translation: CASSPDRGKQFF. The chain recombines TRBV18 with TRBJ2-1; D gene unclear. V was clipped by 3 bases and J by 11 bases, with 11 bases between them. There are 12 residues in the CDR3. The germline V gene encodes CDR1 KGHSH and CDR2 LQKENI.

This clonotype was counted at least ten times. This chain links TRBV12-3 or TRBV12-4 with TRBJ2-7, with TRBD1 matching 7 bases. The CDR3 extends over 13 amino acids. The ends lost 1 base at V and 7 bases at J; junction bases unmatched: 4. CDR3 sequence (DNA): TGTGCCAGCAGTTTAGAGGGGGCAGGAGAGCAGTACTTC. As protein: CASSLEGAGEQYF.

This clonotype was found many times. The chain uses TRBV7-3 and TRBJ2-4; D may be TRBD1 (7 bases). V lost 5 bases and J lost 10, with 21 bases in between. The germline gives CDR1 SGHTA, CDR2 FQGTGA. This CDR3 comprises 15 residues. The CDR3: CASSIGGGSQYIQYF. Written as DNA, the CDR3 is TGTGCCAGCAGCATAGGAGGGGGCTCTCAATATATTCAGTACTTC.

This chain links TRBV7-8 with TRBJ1-1; unclear D gene. The germline CDR1 and CDR2 sequences are SGHVS and FQNEAQ. V lost 0 bases, J lost 8 bases, and 10 bases lay in between. The CDR3 sequence is 13 residues long. CDR3 loop: CASSLAPGREAFF. The CDR3, as DNA: TGTGCCAGCAGCTTAGCGCCGGGGAGGGAAGCTTTCTTT.

This clonotype was counted at least ten times. V and J are TRBV29-1 and TRBJ2-5; TRBD1 matches at 8 bases. Per the germline V gene, CDR1 is SQVTM and CDR2 is ANQGSEA. This CDR3 is 13 amino acids long. The junction had 8 bases not matched to a gene; V was cut back by 6 bases and J by 5 bases. CDR3 in DNA: TGCAGCGTGCAGTCAGGGGGCGGTGAGACCCAGTACTTC. This translates into CSVQSGGGETQYF.

This clonotype was seen repeatedly, ten times or more. The chain couples TRBV20-1 to TRBJ2-1, with D tentatively TRBD1 (5 bases). The CDR3 covers 14 residues. The V gene lost 3 bases and the J gene lost 0 bases, with 9 bases spanning the gap. Germline CDR1 reads DFQATT; CDR2 reads SNEGSKA (reference sequence). This chain's CDR3 is CSARTVASYNEQFF. The CDR3 coding sequence is TGCAGTGCTAGGACAGTTGCCTCCTACAATGAGCAGTTCTTC.

The chain is built from TRBV5-4 and TRBJ1-1; D unclear. Germline loops: CDR1 SGHNT, CDR2 YYREEE (reference sequence). V dropped 2 bases and J dropped 5 bases, with 10 bases sitting between them. The CDR3 runs 13 residues. The CDR3 nucleotides are TGTGCCAGCAGCTTTGGGGAGGCGACTGAAGCTTTCTTT. It specifies CASSFGEATEAFF.

This clonotype has ten or more counts. V and J are TRBV5-5 and TRBJ1-1; D unclear. Germline CDR1 and CDR2: SGHKS and YYEKEE (reference sequence). Trimming cost V 0 bases and J 0 bases, with 3 bases left between them. The CDR3 totals 13 residues. CDR3 in DNA: TGTGCCAGCAGCTTGGAGGTGAACACTGAAGCTTTCTTT. Amino acids: CASSLEVNTEAFF.

This clonotype was seen repeatedly, ten times or more. This sequence joins TRBV29-1 and TRBJ1-1; D unresolved. The V end was cut by 4 bases, the J end by 0 bases, with 12 bases between. Germline V CDR1 and CDR2: SQVTM, ANQGSEA. CDR3 length: 14 amino acids. The CDR3 loop is CSVAMRVMNTEAFF. CDR3 sequence (DNA): TGCAGCGTTGCAATGAGGGTTATGAACACTGAAGCTTTCTTT.

The V gene is TRBV28, the J gene TRBJ1-2; 12 bases are a match to TRBD1. The CDR3 totals 16 residues. V dropped 4 bases and J dropped 7; count of bases not matched to a gene: 10. Per germline, CDR1 MDHEN and CDR2 SYDVKM. CDR3 region: CASSSTRDRGRSGYTF. CDR3 nucleotide sequence: TGTGCCAGCAGTTCCACCCGGGACAGGGGGCGTAGTGGCTACACCTTC.

This clonotype was counted at least ten times. The rearrangement uses TRBV28 and TRBJ2-3, with D unclear. Germline-derived CDR1 and CDR2 are MDHEN and SYDVKM. The length of the CDR3 is 16 residues. Trimming left V 3 bases short and J 1 base short, with 14 bases between. The CDR3 sequence: CASSLGAGGGTDTQYF. As DNA, the CDR3 is TGTGCCAGCAGTTTGGGCGCCGGCGGTGGCACAGATACGCAGTATTTT.

In its sample, this clonotype was seen many times. The CDR3 loop reads CASSQGVLQPQHF. The DNA for the CDR3 is TGTGCCAGCAGCCAAGGTGTACTGCAGCCCCAGCATTTT. The rearrangement links TRBV3-1 to TRBJ1-5, with no clear D. V was clipped by 1 base and J by 7 bases, with 8 bases between them. The CDR3 is 13 residues long. Germline CDR1 reads LGHDT; CDR2 reads YNNKEL (reference sequence).

This clonotype was counted many times. The rearrangement links TRBV15 to TRBJ1-5; the match to TRBD1 covers 7 bases. Germline CDR1 reads LNHNV; CDR2 reads YYDKDF (reference sequence). This CDR3 spans 15 amino acids. After removal of 0 bases from V and 6 bases from J, the junction contained 5 bases not matched to a gene. CDR3 DNA sequence: TGTGCCACCAGCAGAGACCCAGGGGGAGGTCAGCCCCAGCATTTT. Its protein product is CATSRDPGGGQPQHF.

This CDR3 reads CASSLGLDVSDTQYF. CDR3 sequence (DNA): TGCGCCAGCAGCTTGGGCCTAGATGTTTCAGATACGCAGTATTTT. This chain connects TRBV5-1 to TRBJ2-3; no clear D gene. V gave up 0 bases and J gave up 4 bases, with 12 bases separating them. The V gene's germline CDR1 is SGHRS and CDR2 YFSETQ. CDR3 size: 15 residues.

This clonotype has a handful of counts. The CDR3 coding sequence is TGTGCCACTAAAGGCGGAGCCCGCACGGAGACCCAGTACTTC. This encodes CATKGGARTETQYF. The chain has TRBV6-5 and TRBJ2-5; D uncertain. The germline V and J ends were trimmed by 10 bases and 5 bases, with 20 bases remaining between them. There are 14 residues in the CDR3. Germline CDR1 MNHEY, CDR2 SVGAGI.

In its sample, this clonotype was seen many times. This sequence joins TRBV18 and TRBJ1-1; 7 bases match TRBD1. CDR1 and CDR2 (germline): KGHSH, LQKENI. V was clipped by 6 bases and J by 7 bases; unmatched bases: 5. CDR3 length equals 12 residues. DNA of the CDR3: TGTGCCAGCTCCCTAGACAGGGTTGAAGCTTTCTTT. Translation gives CASSLDRVEAFF.

Points on this clonotype: A much larger clone differs from this one at a single base, so this may be a read error. The chain couples TRBV29-1 to TRBJ2-3; possible D gene TRBD1, 6 bases. CDR1 and CDR2 from the germline V gene are SQVTM and ANQGSEA. Deletions cut 2 bases from V and 9 bases from J, with 15 bases between. This CDR3 is 13 amino acids long. In DNA, the CDR3 is TGCAGCGTTGAAACACAGGGTGTGGTAACGCAGTATTTT. Amino acid sequence: CSVETQGVVTQYF.

This clonotype came up a few times. The J gene is TRBJ1-1, the V gene TRBV4-1, with D possibly TRBD1 on 6 matching bases. V gave up 4 bases and J gave up 1 base, with 10 bases separating them. Germline values: CDR1 MGHRA, CDR2 YSYEKL. The CDR3 contains 14 residues. The CDR3 sequence: CASSPTDRNTEAFF. For the CDR3, the DNA is TGCGCCAGCAGCCCCACGGACAGGAACACTGAAGCTTTCTTT.